The subject of this entry is one T cell receptor (beta chain). The antigen is unknown. Authors of the study amplified TCR beta CDR3 regions from RNA transcripts. A set of HTBI primers served as the primers for a first-round RT-PCR of the TCR CDR3. TCRdb itself ran the multiplex PCR reads through MiXCR, one entry per CDR3 protein. The profile shows about 840,000 distinct CDR3 sequences, around 39% of them singletons. Lactation, pregnancy, other autoimmune disease or uncontrolled infection excluded patients. Fresh peripheral blood, around 9.3 ml of it, supplied the PBMCs. This sample is drawn from a study of T cells in Graves' hyperthyroidism and ophthalmopathy. As for the study in general: Peripheral blood was obtained at initial diagnosis, preceding any treatment. Study-wide points: Most thyroid-expanded clonotypes above 0.001 were also found in blood.

This CDR3 is built from 16 residues. V lost 4 bases and J lost 3, with 16 bases in between. CDR1 and CDR2 (germline): SEHNR, FQNEAQ (reference sequence). The TCR comes from a man aged 18-30 years with Graves' hyperthyroidism. J is TRBJ1-3 and V is TRBV7-9, with D perhaps matching TRBD1 (5 bases). Sample: blood. CDR3 DNA sequence: TGTGCCAGCAGCTACGGGACGTCGGGATATGGAAACACCATATATTTT. The encoded protein is CASSYGTSGYGNTIYF.